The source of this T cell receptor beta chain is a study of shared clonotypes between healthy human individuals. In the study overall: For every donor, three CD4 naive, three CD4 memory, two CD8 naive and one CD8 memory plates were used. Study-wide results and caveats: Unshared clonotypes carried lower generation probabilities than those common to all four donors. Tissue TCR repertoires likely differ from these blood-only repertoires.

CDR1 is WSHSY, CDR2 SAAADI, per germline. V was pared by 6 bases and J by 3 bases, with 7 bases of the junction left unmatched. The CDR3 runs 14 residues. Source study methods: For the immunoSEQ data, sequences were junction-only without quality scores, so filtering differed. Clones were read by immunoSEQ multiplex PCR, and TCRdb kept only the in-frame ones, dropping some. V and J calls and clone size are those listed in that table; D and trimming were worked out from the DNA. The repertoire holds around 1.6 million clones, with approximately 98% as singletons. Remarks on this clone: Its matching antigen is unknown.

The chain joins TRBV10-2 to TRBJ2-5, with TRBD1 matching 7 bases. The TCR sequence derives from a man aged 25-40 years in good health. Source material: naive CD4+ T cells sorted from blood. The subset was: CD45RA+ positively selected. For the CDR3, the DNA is TGCGCCAGCAGAGGGGGCCGCCGGGAAGAGACCCAGTACTTC. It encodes CASRGGRREETQYF.